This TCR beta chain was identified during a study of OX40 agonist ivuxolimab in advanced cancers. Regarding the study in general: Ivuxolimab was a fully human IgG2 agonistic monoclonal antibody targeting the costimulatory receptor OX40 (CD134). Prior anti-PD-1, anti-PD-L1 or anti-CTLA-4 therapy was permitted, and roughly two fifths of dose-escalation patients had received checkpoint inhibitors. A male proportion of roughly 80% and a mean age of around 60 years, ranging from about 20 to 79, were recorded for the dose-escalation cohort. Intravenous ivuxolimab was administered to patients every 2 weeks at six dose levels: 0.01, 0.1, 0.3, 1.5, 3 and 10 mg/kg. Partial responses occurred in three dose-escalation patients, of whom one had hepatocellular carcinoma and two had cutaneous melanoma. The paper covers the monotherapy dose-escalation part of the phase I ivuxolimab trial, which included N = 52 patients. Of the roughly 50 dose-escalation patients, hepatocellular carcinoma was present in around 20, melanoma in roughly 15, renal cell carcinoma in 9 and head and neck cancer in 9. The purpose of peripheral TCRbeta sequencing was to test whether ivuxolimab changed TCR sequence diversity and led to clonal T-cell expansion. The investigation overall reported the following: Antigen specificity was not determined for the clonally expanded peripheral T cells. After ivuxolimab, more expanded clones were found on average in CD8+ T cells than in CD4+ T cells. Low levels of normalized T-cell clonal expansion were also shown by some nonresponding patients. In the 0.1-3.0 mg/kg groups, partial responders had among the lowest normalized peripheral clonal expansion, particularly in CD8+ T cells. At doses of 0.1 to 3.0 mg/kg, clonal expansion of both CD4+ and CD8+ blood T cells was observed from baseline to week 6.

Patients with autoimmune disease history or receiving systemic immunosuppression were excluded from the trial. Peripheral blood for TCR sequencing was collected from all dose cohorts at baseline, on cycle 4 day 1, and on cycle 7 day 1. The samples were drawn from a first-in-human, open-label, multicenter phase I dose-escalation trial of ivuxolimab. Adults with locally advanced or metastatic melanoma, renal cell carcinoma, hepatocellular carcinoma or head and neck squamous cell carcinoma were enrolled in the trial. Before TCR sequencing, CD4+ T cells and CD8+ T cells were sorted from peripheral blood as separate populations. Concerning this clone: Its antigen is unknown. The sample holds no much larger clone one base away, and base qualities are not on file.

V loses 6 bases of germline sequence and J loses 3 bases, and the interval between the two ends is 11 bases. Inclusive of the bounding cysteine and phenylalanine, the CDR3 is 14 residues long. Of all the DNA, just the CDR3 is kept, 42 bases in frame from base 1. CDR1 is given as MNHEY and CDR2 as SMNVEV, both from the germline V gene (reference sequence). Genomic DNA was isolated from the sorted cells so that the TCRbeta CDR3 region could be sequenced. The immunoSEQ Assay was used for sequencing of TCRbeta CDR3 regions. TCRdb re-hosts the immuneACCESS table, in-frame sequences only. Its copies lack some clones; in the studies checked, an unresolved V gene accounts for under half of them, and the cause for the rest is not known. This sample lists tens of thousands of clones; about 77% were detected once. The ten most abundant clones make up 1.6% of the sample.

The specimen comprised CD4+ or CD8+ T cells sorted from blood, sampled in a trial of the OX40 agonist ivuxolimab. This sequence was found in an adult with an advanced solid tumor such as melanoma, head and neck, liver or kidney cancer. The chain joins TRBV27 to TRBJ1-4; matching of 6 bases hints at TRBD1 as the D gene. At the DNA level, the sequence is TGTGCCAGCAGGGAGGGGGGAGCTAATGAAAAACTGTTTTTT. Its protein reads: CASREGGANEKLFF.